The clone carrying this T cell receptor beta chain was seen only once. Antigen specificity is unknown. The data were produced by immunoSEQ multiplex PCR, yet TCRdb's version contains in-frame clones alone and is incomplete. This sample carries fewer than 30,000 clones, around four fifths of them seen once, and the ten largest clones take 20% to 25%. The sample originates from a study of PD-1 blockade in classical Hodgkin lymphoma. Study-wide results and limits: Complete responders had baseline diversity similar to newly diagnosed patients. Compared with baseline, CD4+ but not CD8+ TCR diversity had risen significantly by C4D1. Undefined causes, possibly disease activity or prior therapy, underlie the repertoire differences. The study reported lower baseline TCR diversity in newly diagnosed patients than in healthy donors.

The germline V gene encodes CDR1 LNHDA and CDR2 SQIVND (reference sequence). The CDR3 is 14 amino acids. Trimming shortened V by 8 bases and J by 3 bases, and 14 bases separated the two germline ends. There was relapse after autologous stem cell transplantation in every patient, and there was variation in brentuximab vedotin exposure. The receptor was isolated from a human donor with classical Hodgkin lymphoma. The gene calls are TRBV19 and TRBJ1-5; possible D gene TRBD1, 5 bases. Sequences were derived from peripheral blood mononuclear cells (PBMCs), sampled before the second cycle of nivolumab. The CDR3 sequence: CASASGTYNQPQHF. The CDR3 DNA follows: TGTGCCAGTGCTTCCGGGACCTACAATCAGCCCCAGCATTTT. Supplemented by reference TRBV19 and TRBJ1-5, the full variable domain reads DGGITQSPKYLFRKEGQNVTLSCEQNLNHDAMYWYRQDPGQGLRLIYYSQIVNDFQKGDIAEGYSVSREKKESFPLTVTSAQKNPTAFYLCASASGTYNQPQHFGDGTRLSIL.